This section outlines one T cell receptor (beta chain) sequence together with its context. Original processing methods: Reference gene primer amplification in the assay estimated nucleated cell counts. Using immunoSEQ multiplex PCR, the repertoire was profiled, and TCRdb retains in-frame clones only, with some absent. D and trimming were read from the DNA, whereas the V and J calls and clone size are those reported in that table. The profile covers 35,000 to 45,000 clones, with about 78% appearing a single time and approximately 7.7% taken by the ten largest. This CDR3 spans 16 amino acids. Germline assignment: CDR1 SGHRS and CDR2 YFSETQ. Trimming took 4 bases from V and 10 from J, leaving 23 bases between them. The sample is drawn from a study of blood T cell repertoires in COVID-19. Whole-study context: COVID-19 samples collected from the United States, Italy and Spain covered acute and convalescent phases. PBMCs, B-cell-depleted T cells, or T cells provided the cDNA or gDNA that made up the material.

The specimen sequenced was peripheral blood. This clonotype was sampled from an older man with active or convalescent COVID-19. The chain combines TRBV5-1 with TRBJ2-2, with D perhaps TRBD1 (6 bases). The CDR3 reads CASSRGERSGEEELFF. CDR3 sequence (DNA): TGCGCCAGCAGCAGGGGAGAACGGTCAGGGGAAGAGGAGCTGTTTTTT.